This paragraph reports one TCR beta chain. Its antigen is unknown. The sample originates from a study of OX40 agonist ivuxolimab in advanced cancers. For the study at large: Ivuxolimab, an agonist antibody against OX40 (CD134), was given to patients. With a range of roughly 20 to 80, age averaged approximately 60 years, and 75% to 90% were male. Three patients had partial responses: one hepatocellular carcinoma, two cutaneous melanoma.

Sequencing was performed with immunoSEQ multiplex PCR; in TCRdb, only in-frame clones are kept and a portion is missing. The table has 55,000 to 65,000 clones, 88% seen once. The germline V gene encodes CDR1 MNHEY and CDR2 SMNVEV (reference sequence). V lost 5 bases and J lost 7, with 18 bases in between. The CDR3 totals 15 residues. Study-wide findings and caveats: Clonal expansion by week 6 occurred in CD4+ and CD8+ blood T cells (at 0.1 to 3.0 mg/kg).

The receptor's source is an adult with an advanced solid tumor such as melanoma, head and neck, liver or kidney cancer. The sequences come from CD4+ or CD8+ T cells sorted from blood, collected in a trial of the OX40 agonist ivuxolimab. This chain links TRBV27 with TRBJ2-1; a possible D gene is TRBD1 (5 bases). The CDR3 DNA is TGTGCCAGCAGTCTCAGGACGCAAAGGGGAAATGAGCAGTTCTTC. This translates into CASSLRTQRGNEQFF.